This entry lists 11 T cell receptor beta chains sequenced from one sample in a study of shared clonotypes between healthy human individuals. Method: immunoSEQ multiplex PCR; TCRdb's copy keeps in-frame clones and lacks some. The sample lists more than 2,000,000 clones; over 85% were seen once. Sequencing was performed on naive CD4+ T cells from PBMCs. The subset is: CD45RA+ positively selected. The origin of the receptors is a man in his late teens or twenties in good health. Some clones in this sample may be carry-over from other donors' samples.

The rearrangement links TRBV2 to TRBJ1-4; possibly TRBD1 for D (6 bases). The germline V gene encodes CDR1 SNHLY and CDR2 FYNNEI. The CDR3 totals 14 residues. V lost 6 bases, J lost 7 bases, and 15 bases lay in between. CDR3 loop: CASSPSRGFEKLFF. CDR3 nucleotides: TGTGCCAGCAGCCCCAGCAGGGGCTTTGAAAAACTGTTTTTT.

V is TRBV2 and J is TRBJ1-2, with a weak D call TRBD1 (6 bases). Deletions cut 6 bases from V and 3 bases from J, with 8 bases between. CDR1 SNHLY and CDR2 FYNNEI come from the germline V gene. The CDR3 is 12 residues long. The CDR3 spells CASRGADYGYTF. The DNA of the CDR3 is TGTGCCAGCAGGGGGGCAGACTATGGCTACACCTTC.

V usage is TRBV7-2 and J usage is TRBJ2-7, with TRBD2 matching over 10 bases. CDR1 is SGHTA, CDR2 FQGNSA, per germline. The CDR3 is made up of 17 amino acids. The trim removed 4 bases at V and 3 bases at J, leaving 12 bases unmatched. CDR3 amino acids: CASSSRGRTSGFYEQYF. CDR3 nucleotides: TGTGCCAGCAGCTCTAGGGGGAGGACTAGCGGCTTCTACGAGCAGTACTTC.

CDR3 DNA: TGTGCCAGCAACCCTAGCGGGAGACGCGAGCAGTACTTC. Amino acids: CASNPSGRREQYF. J is TRBJ2-7 and V is TRBV14; 10 bases map to TRBD2. J gave up 6 bases and V 7 bases, and 6 bases lay outside the gene matches. The CDR3 runs 13 residues. Germline CDR1 SGHDN, CDR2 FVKESK.

The genes are TRBV5-1 and TRBJ2-3; tentative D call: TRBD1 (5 bases). The V end lost 5 bases, the J end lost 3 bases, and 10 bases lay between the germline ends. Germline V gene sequence: CDR1 SGHRS, CDR2 YFSETQ. The CDR3 covers 13 residues. CDR3 in amino acids: CASREDRTDTQYF. The CDR3, as DNA: TGCGCCAGCAGGGAAGACAGAACAGATACGCAGTATTTT.

J is TRBJ1-1 and V is TRBV7-9; D may be TRBD1 (5 bases). The length of the CDR3 is 15 residues. Germline CDR1 is SEHNR and CDR2 is FQNEAQ (reference sequence). With 6 bases removed from V and 1 base from J, the gap between germline ends came to 15 bases. CDR3 coding DNA: TGTGCCAGCAGGGGATGGGGGGTGAAGAACACTGAAGCTTTCTTT. It encodes CASRGWGVKNTEAFF.

The chain combines TRBV5-8 with TRBJ2-7; 8 bases align to TRBD2. There are 15 residues in the CDR3. With 4 bases clipped from V and 7 bases from J, the junction kept 13 bases outside the gene matches. Per germline, CDR1 SGHTS and CDR2 YDEGEE. CDR3 in amino acids: CASSKRASGPDEQYF. The DNA of the CDR3 is TGTGCCAGCAGCAAGAGGGCTAGCGGGCCTGATGAGCAGTACTTC.

This chain links TRBV9 with TRBJ2-3, with 7 bases lining up with TRBD1. Germline V CDR1 and CDR2: SGDLS, YYNGEE. V lost 3 bases to trimming and J lost 3 bases; unmatched junction nucleotides: 13. The CDR3 loop spans 17 amino acids. Written as DNA, the CDR3 is TGTGCCAGCAGCGGACGAGGGACAGATAGACTTACAGATACGCAGTATTTT. Encoded protein: CASSGRGTDRLTDTQYF. Together with reference TRBV9 and TRBJ2-3, the CDR3 gives the full variable domain: DSGVTQTPKHLITATGQRVTLRCSPRSGDLSVYWYQQSLDQGLQFLIQYYNGEERAKGNILERFSAQQFPDLHSELNLSSLELGDSALYFCASSGRGTDRLTDTQYFGPGTRLTVL.

J is TRBJ2-2 and V is TRBV5-1; 10 bases are a match to TRBD1. The CDR3 has 16 amino acids. CDR1 and CDR2 from the germline V gene are SGHRS and YFSETQ. With V trimmed by 4 bases and J by 6 bases, 9 bases remained unmatched. CDR3 protein: CASSGQGQGSPGELFF. In DNA, the CDR3 is TGCGCCAGCAGCGGACAGGGACAGGGGAGTCCCGGGGAGCTGTTTTTT. Full variable domain (missing parts from reference TRBV5-1 and TRBJ2-2): KAGVTQTPRYLIKTRGQQVTLSCSPISGHRSVSWYQQTPGQGLQFLFEYFSETQRNKGNFPGRFSGRQFSNSRSEMNVSTLELGDSALYLCASSGQGQGSPGELFFGEGSRLTVL.

The chain recombines TRBV21-1 with TRBJ2-7; TRBD2, the table's D call, was not compared with the DNA. TRBV21-1 has pseudogene status. The CDR3 is made up of 18 amino acids. The CDR3 spells CASSAKKLSGRRVAEQYF. The CDR3 DNA follows: TGTGCCAGCAGCGCCAAGAAGCTTAGCGGGAGGAGGGTAGCCGAGCAGTACTTC.

In its sample, this clone was seen a few times. The gene calls are TRBV5-1 and TRBJ1-1; D is uncertain. Trimming pared 7 bases from V and 7 bases from J, leaving 11 bases between. This CDR3 has 11 amino acids. CDR1 is SGHRS, CDR2 YFSETQ, per germline. CDR3: CASDVGGEAFF. The CDR3 DNA sequence: TGCGCCAGCGACGTCGGTGGTGAAGCTTTCTTT. The complete variable domain, with remaining parts taken from reference TRBV5-1 and TRBJ1-1, reads KAGVTQTPRYLIKTRGQQVTLSCSPISGHRSVSWYQQTPGQGLQFLFEYFSETQRNKGNFPGRFSGRQFSNSRSEMNVSTLELGDSALYLCASDVGGEAFFGQGTRLTVV.